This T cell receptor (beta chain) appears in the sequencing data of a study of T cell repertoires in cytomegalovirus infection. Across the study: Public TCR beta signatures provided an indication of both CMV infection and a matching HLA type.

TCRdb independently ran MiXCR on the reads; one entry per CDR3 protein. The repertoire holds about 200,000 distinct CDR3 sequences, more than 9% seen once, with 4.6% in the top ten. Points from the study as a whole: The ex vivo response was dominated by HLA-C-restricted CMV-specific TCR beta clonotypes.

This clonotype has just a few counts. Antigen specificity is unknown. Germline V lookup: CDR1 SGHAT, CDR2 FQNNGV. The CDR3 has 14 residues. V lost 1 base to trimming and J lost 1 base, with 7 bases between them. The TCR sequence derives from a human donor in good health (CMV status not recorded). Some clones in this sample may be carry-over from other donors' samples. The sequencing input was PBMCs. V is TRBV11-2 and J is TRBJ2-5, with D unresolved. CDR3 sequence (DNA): TGTGCCAGCAGCTTAGGCCAGCCCCAAGAGACCCAGTACTTC. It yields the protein CASSLGQPQETQYF.